Listed here are 16 T cell receptor beta chains from one sample, sequenced in a study of CD8+ T cells in alopecia areata. Extraction of RNA preceded its reverse transcription into cDNA, which served as the sequencing template. This table comes from immunoSEQ multiplex PCR, and its TCRdb copy is limited to in-frame clones, with some not included. The table shows about 180,000 clones, with about 72% occurring only once. This specimen consisted of CD8+ T cells sorted from blood, obtained at week 0. These receptors came from a human donor with alopecia areata.

The gene calls are TRBV19 and TRBJ2-7; TRBD1 matches 11 bases. CDR3 size: 17 residues. The V and J ends lost 5 bases and 7 bases, in that order; junction bases with no gene match: 16. Germline V gene lookup returns CDR1 LNHDA and CDR2 SQIVND (reference sequence). This CDR3 is CASSYSYGQGASGEQYF. CDR3 in DNA: TGTGCCAGTAGTTACTCCTATGGACAGGGGGCTTCGGGGGAGCAGTACTTC.

The chain employs TRBV27 and TRBJ2-1; the D is unclear. The V end lost 5 bases, the J end lost 2 bases, and 7 bases lay between the germline ends. From germline, CDR1 is MNHEY and CDR2 SMNVEV (reference sequence). This CDR3 region has 13 residues. CDR3 DNA: TGTGCCAGCAGTCTGGCTCCCTACAATGAGCAGTTCTTC. Encoded protein: CASSLAPYNEQFF.

This chain connects TRBV7-9 to TRBJ2-2; tentative D call: TRBD2 (7 bases). Trimming left V 5 bases short and J 5 bases short, with 18 bases between. CDR3 length: 16 residues. Germline CDR1 reads SEHNR; CDR2 reads FQNEAQ (reference sequence). The CDR3 region has the DNA TGTGCCAGCAGCCTAGGCGGGGGCCGGCCTACCGGGGAGCTGTTTTTT. Translation gives CASSLGGGRPTGELFF.

This clone is a singleton in its sample. V and J are TRBV27 and TRBJ1-6; 8 bases fit TRBD1. The germline V gene has CDR1 MNHEY and CDR2 SMNVEV (reference sequence). J was trimmed by 14 bases and V by 6 bases; bases with no gene match: 21. The CDR3 spans 17 residues. CDR3 protein: CASSPSPPPDRACSLHF. CDR3 bases: TGTGCCAGCAGCCCATCCCCTCCCCCGGACAGGGCCTGTTCCCTCCACTTT.

The V and J genes are TRBV27 and TRBJ2-7; no reliable D call. Trimming left V 6 bases short and J 2 bases short, with 11 bases between. CDR1 is MNHEY, CDR2 SMNVEV, per germline (reference sequence). This CDR3 contains 13 residues. CDR3 amino acids: CASSPGQAYEQYF. The CDR3 DNA follows: TGTGCCAGCAGCCCCGGGCAAGCCTACGAGCAGTACTTC.

This clone was seen once. CDR3 nucleotides: TGTGCCAGCAGCTTGGGGTTACCCAATGAAAAACTGTTTTTT. Protein: CASSLGLPNEKLFF. The V and J genes are TRBV5-6 and TRBJ1-4; D call uncertain. The CDR3 has 14 residues. Germline V CDR1 and CDR2: SGHDT, YYEEEE. Between the trimmed V and J ends, which lost 0 bases and 5 bases, there was a span of 8 bases.

The V call is TRBV4-1, the J call TRBJ1-2; 10 positions agree with TRBD1. Germline CDR1 MGHRA, CDR2 YSYEKL. The CDR3 is 17 amino acids. V trimming: 3 bases; J trimming: 6 bases; junction bases outside the gene matches: 13. This CDR3 is CASSQSRDRGLTDGYTF. CDR3 nucleotide sequence: TGCGCCAGCAGCCAGTCCCGGGACAGGGGTCTCACGGATGGCTACACCTTC.

This clone was observed a few times. The gene calls are TRBV5-6 and TRBJ2-7; no firm D call. The CDR3 extends over 14 amino acids. Germline CDR1 SGHDT, CDR2 YYEEEE. Between the trimmed V and J ends, which lost 2 bases and 0 bases, there was a span of 9 bases. CDR3 DNA: TGTGCCAGCAGCTTCGGCCAGGACTCCTACGAGCAGTACTTC. Protein: CASSFGQDSYEQYF.

This chain uses TRBV18 with TRBJ2-6; the D gene is possibly TRBD2 (5 bases). Germline V gene data show CDR1 as KGHSH and CDR2 as LQKENI. CDR3 length equals 15 residues. V lost 2 bases and J lost 0, with 5 bases in between. DNA of the CDR3: TGTGCCAGCTCACCAGGAGGCTCTGGGGCCAACGTCCTGACTTTC. Translated, it gives CASSPGGSGANVLTF.

The chain links TRBV7-2 to TRBJ2-5; D is unresolved. The CDR3 sequence is 15 residues long. V lost 5 bases, J lost 1 base, and 14 bases lay in between. In germline, CDR1 is SGHTA, CDR2 FQGNSA. The CDR3 sequence is CASSTGPAPQETQYF. The CDR3 coding sequence is TGTGCCAGCAGCACCGGGCCGGCACCCCAAGAGACCCAGTACTTC.

This clone turned up a few times. The chain links TRBV29-1 to TRBJ2-6, with 10 nucleotides matching TRBD1. From germline, CDR1 is SQVTM and CDR2 ANQGSEA. The length of the CDR3 is 19 residues. V lost 4 bases, J lost 0 bases, and 12 bases stayed unmatched. In DNA form, the CDR3 reads TGCAGCGTTGTAGGTTTGCTAGGGACAGGGGACTCTGGGGCCAACGTCCTGACTTTC. Protein product: CSVVGLLGTGDSGANVLTF. Drawing the rest from reference TRBV29-1 and TRBJ2-6, the complete variable domain is SAVISQKPSRDICQRGTSLTIQCQVDSQVTMMFWYRQQPGQSLTLIATANQGSEATYESGFVIDKFPISRPNLTFSTLTVSNMSPEDSSIYLCSVVGLLGTGDSGANVLTFGAGSRLTVL.

J is TRBJ2-7 and V is TRBV27; D may be TRBD2 (6 bases). The CDR3 is 13 residues long. Germline CDR1 reads MNHEY; CDR2 reads SMNVEV (reference sequence). Deletions cut 2 bases from V and 3 bases from J, with 8 bases between. CDR3 loop: CASSLGGGYEQYF. The CDR3 DNA reads TGTGCCAGCAGTTTAGGGGGAGGCTACGAGCAGTACTTC.

The J gene is TRBJ2-2, the V gene TRBV6-1; D remains ambiguous. V gave up 2 bases and J gave up 8 bases, with 9 bases separating them. The CDR3 length is 13 residues. CDR1 and CDR2 from the germline V gene are MNHNS and SASEGT. The DNA for the CDR3 is TGTGCCAGCAGTGAACTTAGGCCAGGGGAGCTGTTTTTT. It encodes CASSELRPGELFF.

J is TRBJ1-5 and V is TRBV30; D remains ambiguous. The CDR3 consists of 13 residues. The V and J ends lost 2 bases and 2 bases respectively, with 7 bases between them. Germline V CDR1 and CDR2: GTSNPN, SVGIG (reference sequence). CDR3 nucleotides: TGTGCCTGGAGTTCCGTACGCAATCAGCCCCAGCATTTT. It is translated as CAWSSVRNQPQHF. The full variable domain, completed using reference TRBV30 and TRBJ1-5, is SQTIHQWPATLVQPVGSPLSLECTVEGTSNPNLYWYRQAAGRGLQLLFYSVGIGQISSEVPQNLSASRPQDRQFILSSKKLLLSDSGFYLCAWSSVRNQPQHFGDGTRLSIL.

V usage is TRBV27 and J usage is TRBJ2-1; D remains ambiguous. CDR1 MNHEY and CDR2 SMNVEV come from the germline V gene (reference sequence). The V end was cut by 2 bases, the J end by 5 bases, with 13 bases between. The CDR3 covers 15 residues. As DNA, the CDR3 is TGTGCCAGCAGTTTAATTAAGGAAACAGACAATGAGCAGTTCTTC. It yields the protein CASSLIKETDNEQFF.

The V gene is TRBV7-9, the J gene TRBJ1-2; TRBD1 matches at 7 bases. This CDR3 region has 14 residues. The V segment lost 4 bases and the J segment 5 bases; nucleotides outside the gene matches: 7. Germline values: CDR1 SEHNR, CDR2 FQNEAQ (reference sequence). CDR3 amino acids: CASSYGQELYGYTF. CDR3 DNA: TGTGCCAGCAGCTACGGACAGGAATTGTATGGCTACACCTTC.